This is a list of T cell receptor beta chains from one sample in a study of response to subunit inactivated influenza vaccine. Each CDR3 protein gets one entry after TCRdb re-called the RT-PCR reads with MiXCR. Here the sample spans over 800,000 distinct CDR3 sequences, roughly 20% being singletons. The sequenced sample was PBMCs from blood, obtained 5 days after vaccination. The receptors stem from a middle-aged man who received an inactivated influenza vaccine. The CDR3 runs from the conserved cysteine through the conserved F or W.

TRBV4-1,14,TRBJ2-7,CASSWRDSPYEQYF
TRBV7-2,18,TRBJ2-3,CASSLVASGRPSTDTQYF
TRBV3-1,16,TRBJ2-1,CASSQGGGGAYNEQFF
TRBV24-1,16,TRBJ2-3,CATSESRGIGTDTQYF
TRBV4-3,15,TRBJ2-5,CASSQDWGQQETQYF
TRBV12-3/TRBV12-4,14,TRBJ2-7,CASSFGTPPYEQYF
TRBV20-1,14,TRBJ1-1,CSARGPGGDTEAFF
TRBV29-1,12,TRBJ2-2,CSVTRGAGELFF
TRBV12-3/TRBV12-4,14,TRBJ1-6,CASNYRAGNSPLHF
TRBV5-1,16,TRBJ2-3,CASSLRRTGSTDTQYF
TRBV4-2,15,TRBJ1-1,CASSQDRTANTEAFF
TRBV5-1,16,TRBJ2-1,CASSLGGTGSYNEQFF
TRBV20-1,18,TRBJ2-1,CSATDHEREGRRINEQFF
TRBV6-5,12,TRBJ1-1,CATRTAPTEAFF
TRBV5-1,14,TRBJ1-1,CASSLSFKNTEAFF
TRBV6-2/TRBV6-3,17,TRBJ2-2,CASRPLWASGYTGELFF
TRBV20-1,15,TRBJ2-1,CSARGAGGVYNEQFF
TRBV6-5,16,TRBJ2-7,CASSYPRQTPGREQYF
TRBV5-1,14,TRBJ1-2,CASSLDTNNYGYTF
TRBV28,17,TRBJ2-3,CASSLSSPGSSTDTQYF
TRBV20-1,13,TRBJ2-5,CSAREGSQETQYF
TRBV10-2,12,TRBJ2-2,CATWDPIGELFF
TRBV6-5,17,TRBJ1-4,CASSYRMAEPTNEKLFF
TRBV10-3,16,TRBJ2-7,CAISGRGQEGSYEQYF
TRBV10-3,15,TRBJ1-1,CAISPNTGLGTEAFF
TRBV12-3/TRBV12-4,15,TRBJ2-3,CASSLTSGIADTQYF
TRBV20-1,14,TRBJ2-1,CSARSGGSYNEQFF
TRBV4-3,17,TRBJ2-3,CASSQAPLAVAADTQYF
TRBV12-3/TRBV12-4,16,TRBJ2-5,CASTSEGRTGRQTQYF
TRBV6-1,14,TRBJ1-5,CASSDPTGSQPQHF
TRBV20-1,14,TRBJ2-3,CSASPAGLGDTQYF
TRBV4-3,16,TRBJ2-2,CASSQDLKANTGELFF